These 19 T cell receptor beta chains share one sample of origin, sequenced in a study of blood T cell repertoires in COVID-19. Sequencing used immunoSEQ multiplex PCR; TCRdb keeps in-frame clones, though not all of them. The profile shows roughly 30,000 clones, approximately 88% of them singletons. The sample consisted of peripheral blood. Receptors were obtained from a man aged 55 to 70 with COVID-19, enrolled during active disease.

The V call is TRBV19, the J call TRBJ2-2; D perhaps matches TRBD2 (6 bases). V was shortened by 10 bases and J by 1 base, with 16 bases between the two germline ends. CDR1 and CDR2 (germline): LNHDA, SQIVND (reference sequence). The CDR3 loop spans 15 amino acids. The CDR3 DNA reads as TGTGCCACCAAATGGGCGGAGGGGAACACCGGGGAGCTGTTTTTT. Its translation is CATKWAEGNTGELFF.

The chain carries TRBV5-4 and TRBJ1-3; D gene uncertain. The germline CDR1 and CDR2 sequences are SGHNT and YYREEE (reference sequence). This CDR3 region has 14 residues. Trimming removed 2 bases from V and 2 bases from J, with 8 bases in between. The CDR3 sequence: CASSLGGTGNTIYF. In DNA, the CDR3 is TGTGCCAGCAGCTTAGGAGGGACTGGAAACACCATATATTTT.

The chain is built from TRBV11-2 and TRBJ1-5; D gene ambiguous. CDR1 and CDR2 from the germline V gene are SGHAT and FQNNGV. V dropped 4 bases and J dropped 0 bases, with 4 bases sitting between them. The CDR3 runs to 13 residues. The CDR3 coding sequence is TGTGCCAGCAGCTCGGGTAGCAATCAGCCCCAGCATTTT. Translating gives CASSSGSNQPQHF.

This rearrangement joins TRBV29-1 to TRBJ2-2; 8 bases fit TRBD2. J lost 0 bases, V lost 2 bases, and 5 bases had no gene match. CDR1 SQVTM and CDR2 ANQGSEA come from the germline V gene. CDR3 length: 16 residues. In nucleotides, the CDR3 is TGCAGCGTTGAACTGGTAGCGGGATCGAACACCGGGGAGCTGTTTTTT. It specifies CSVELVAGSNTGELFF.

J is TRBJ2-1 and V is TRBV11-1, with TRBD2 matching over 13 bases. The CDR3 totals 16 residues. V lost 5 bases and J lost 3; bases outside the gene matches: 4. The germline gives CDR1 SGHAT, CDR2 FQDESV (reference sequence). The chain's CDR3 is CASSIRTSGSYNEQFF. The CDR3 coding sequence is TGTGCCAGCAGCATCCGGACTAGCGGGAGCTACAATGAGCAGTTCTTC.

The chain is built from TRBV30 and TRBJ2-7; D is ambiguous. The CDR3 is made up of 13 amino acids. CDR1 and CDR2 from the germline V gene are GTSNPN and SVGIG (reference sequence). Trimming stripped 2 bases from V and 0 bases from J, with 8 bases between. The CDR3 reads CAWSMSDSYEQYF. The CDR3 bases are TGTGCCTGGAGTATGAGCGACTCCTACGAGCAGTACTTC.

This clone was seen a handful of times. J is TRBJ1-1 and V is TRBV18; possibly TRBD1 for D (5 bases). Deletions cut 3 bases from V and 4 bases from J, with 9 bases between. Germline V CDR1 and CDR2: KGHSH, LQKENI. CDR3 length: 13 residues. CDR3 sequence reads: CASSPQGSTEAFF. CDR3 DNA sequence: TGTGCCAGCTCACCCCAGGGCTCCACTGAAGCTTTCTTT.

CDR3 in DNA: TGTGCCAGCGCCATCTCCTACTACGAGCAGTACTTC. Protein: CASAISYYEQYF. V and J are TRBV28 and TRBJ2-7; no definite D call. Germline-derived CDR1 and CDR2 are MDHEN and SYDVKM. V was pared by 8 bases and J by 3 bases, with 11 bases between. The CDR3 length is 12 residues.

V gene TRBV19 combines with J gene TRBJ2-5, with D hard to call. The CDR3 consists of 13 residues. Germline V gene data show CDR1 as LNHDA and CDR2 as SQIVND (reference sequence). The germline V and J ends were trimmed by 5 bases and 1 base, with 8 bases remaining between them. The chain's CDR3 is CASSGLLQETQYF. Here the CDR3 DNA reads TGTGCCAGTAGTGGGCTACTCCAAGAGACCCAGTACTTC. Full variable domain (remainder filled in from reference TRBV19 and TRBJ2-5): DGGITQSPKYLFRKEGQNVTLSCEQNLNHDAMYWYRQDPGQGLRLIYYSQIVNDFQKGDIAEGYSVSREKKESFPLTVTSAQKNPTAFYLCASSGLLQETQYFGPGTRLLVL.

The CDR3 DNA follows: TGTGCCAGCAGTTACTCTCCCTCTAGCGGGATATACAATGAGCAGTTCTTC. This codes for CASSYSPSSGIYNEQFF. This chain connects TRBV6-2 or TRBV6-3 to TRBJ2-1; 9 positions agree with TRBD2. This CDR3 has 17 amino acids. The germline V gene has CDR1 MNHEY and CDR2 SVGEGT. V was clipped by 0 bases and J by 4 bases; unmatched bases: 7.

The V call is TRBV28, the J call TRBJ2-3; D remains ambiguous. V was clipped by 2 bases and J by 5 bases, with 8 bases between them. The CDR3 covers 13 residues. Germline V lookup: CDR1 MDHEN, CDR2 SYDVKM. The CDR3 spells CASSLERRDTQYF. The CDR3 DNA reads as TGTGCCAGCAGTTTAGAGAGGCGAGATACGCAGTATTTT. Combining the CDR3 with reference TRBV28 and TRBJ2-3 gives the whole variable domain DVKVTQSSRYLVKRTGEKVFLECVQDMDHENMFWYRQDPGLGLRLIYFSYDVKMKEKGDIPEGYSVSREKKERFSLILESASTNQTSMYLCASSLERRDTQYFGPGTRLTVL.

The CDR3, as DNA: TGTGCCAGCAGCTCGAGGACAGTTTGGGAGCAGTTCTTC. It codes for CASSSRTVWEQFF. The chain combines TRBV11-2 with TRBJ2-1; maybe TRBD1 (6 bases). CDR1 and CDR2 (germline): SGHAT, FQNNGV. V was cut by 4 bases and J by 10 bases, with 14 bases left in between. The CDR3 has 13 amino acids.

This clone was observed a handful of times. The chain is built from TRBV11-3 and TRBJ2-7; possible D gene TRBD2, 6 bases. Germline V gene lookup returns CDR1 SGHNT and CDR2 YENEEA. CDR3 length: 13 amino acids. Trimming pared 5 bases from V and 5 bases from J, leaving 13 bases between. The CDR3 sequence is CASSPGGIHEQYF. The CDR3 region has the DNA TGTGCCAGCAGCCCCGGGGGTATTCACGAGCAGTACTTC.

The rearrangement links TRBV6-5 to TRBJ1-1; no reliable D call. Germline CDR1 MNHEY, CDR2 SVGAGI. The CDR3 has 13 residues. With 2 bases removed from V and 5 bases from J, the gap between germline ends came to 9 bases. The CDR3 loop is CASSYGRRTEAFF. CDR3 bases: TGTGCCAGCAGTTACGGGCGCAGGACTGAAGCTTTCTTT.

This clone was recorded a few times. V usage is TRBV13 and J usage is TRBJ2-7, with 8 bases fitting TRBD2. CDR1 is PRHDT, CDR2 FYEKMQ, per germline (reference sequence). This CDR3 region has 16 residues. The V and J ends lost 5 bases and 1 base, in that order; junction bases with no gene match: 10. The CDR3 DNA follows: TGTGCCAGCAGCAGTCGGAGCGGGAGTTCGTCCTACGAGCAGTACTTC. Translated: CASSSRSGSSSYEQYF.

The chain carries TRBV7-9 and TRBJ1-3; no firm D call. There are 15 residues in the CDR3. CDR1 and CDR2 (germline): SEHNR, FQNEAQ (reference sequence). V was shortened by 2 bases and J by 4 bases, with 12 bases between the two germline ends. This CDR3 is CASSLLGGPGNTIYF. The CDR3 DNA follows: TGTGCCAGCAGCTTATTGGGCGGGCCCGGAAACACCATATATTTT.

The genes are TRBV25-1 and TRBJ2-1, with unresolved D. V was pared by 1 base and J by 3 bases, with 7 bases between. CDR1 MGHDK and CDR2 SYGVNS come from the germline V gene. The CDR3 sequence is 14 residues long. This chain's CDR3 is CASSEFLGYNEQFF. Written as DNA, the CDR3 is TGTGCCAGCAGTGAATTTCTAGGCTACAATGAGCAGTTCTTC.

The chain has TRBV19 and TRBJ1-5; D unclear. V was pared by 4 bases and J by 7 bases, with 8 bases between. Looked up from germline, CDR1 is LNHDA and CDR2 is SQIVND (reference sequence). The CDR3 spans 12 residues. The CDR3 spells CASSNLKQPQHF. Written as DNA, the CDR3 is TGTGCCAGTAGTAACCTAAAGCAGCCCCAGCATTTT. The full variable domain, rest sourced from reference TRBV19 and TRBJ1-5, is DGGITQSPKYLFRKEGQNVTLSCEQNLNHDAMYWYRQDPGQGLRLIYYSQIVNDFQKGDIAEGYSVSREKKESFPLTVTSAQKNPTAFYLCASSNLKQPQHFGDGTRLSIL.

The CDR3 bases are TGTGCCAGCAGTTCGACAGGGGTATTCAACAATGAGCAGTTCTTC. Protein sequence: CASSSTGVFNNEQFF. The rearrangement links TRBV6-2 or TRBV6-3 to TRBJ2-1, with 8 bases fitting TRBD1. With V trimmed by 4 bases and J by 5 bases, 7 bases remained unmatched. This CDR3 has 15 amino acids. Per the germline V gene, CDR1 is MNHEY and CDR2 is SVGEGT.